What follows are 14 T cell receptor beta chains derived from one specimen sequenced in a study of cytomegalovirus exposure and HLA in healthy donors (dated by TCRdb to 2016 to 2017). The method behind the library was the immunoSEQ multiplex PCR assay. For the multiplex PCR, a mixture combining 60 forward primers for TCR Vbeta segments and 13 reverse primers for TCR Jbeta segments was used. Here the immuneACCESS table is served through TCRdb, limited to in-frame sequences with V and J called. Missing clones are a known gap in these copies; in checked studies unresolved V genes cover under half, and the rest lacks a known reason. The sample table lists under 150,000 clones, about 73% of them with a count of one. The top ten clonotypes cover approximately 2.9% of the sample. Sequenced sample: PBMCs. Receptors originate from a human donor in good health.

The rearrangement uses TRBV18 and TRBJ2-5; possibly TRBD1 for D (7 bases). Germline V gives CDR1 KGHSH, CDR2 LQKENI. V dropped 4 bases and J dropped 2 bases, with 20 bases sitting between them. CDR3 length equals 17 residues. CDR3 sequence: CASSRVAAGGVQETQYF. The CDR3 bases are TGTGCCAGCTCACGTGTAGCGGCAGGGGGTGTACAAGAGACCCAGTACTTC.

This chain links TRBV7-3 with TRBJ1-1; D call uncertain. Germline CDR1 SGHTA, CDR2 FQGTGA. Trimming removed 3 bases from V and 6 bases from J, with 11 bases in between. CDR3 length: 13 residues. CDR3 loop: CASSFSSGAEAFF. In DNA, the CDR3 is TGTGCCAGCAGCTTTTCATCGGGAGCTGAAGCTTTCTTT.

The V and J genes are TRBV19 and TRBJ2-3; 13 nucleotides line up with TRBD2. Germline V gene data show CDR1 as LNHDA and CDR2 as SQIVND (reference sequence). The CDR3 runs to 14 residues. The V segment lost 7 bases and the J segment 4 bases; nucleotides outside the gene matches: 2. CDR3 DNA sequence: TGTGCCAGTAAAACTAGCGGGAGGGCAGATACGCAGTATTTT. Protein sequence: CASKTSGRADTQYF.

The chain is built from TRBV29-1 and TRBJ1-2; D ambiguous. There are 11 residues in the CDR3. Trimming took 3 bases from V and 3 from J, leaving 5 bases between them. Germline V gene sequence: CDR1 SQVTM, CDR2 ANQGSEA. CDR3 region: CSVEAYYGYTF. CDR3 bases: TGCAGCGTTGAGGCTTACTATGGCTACACCTTC.

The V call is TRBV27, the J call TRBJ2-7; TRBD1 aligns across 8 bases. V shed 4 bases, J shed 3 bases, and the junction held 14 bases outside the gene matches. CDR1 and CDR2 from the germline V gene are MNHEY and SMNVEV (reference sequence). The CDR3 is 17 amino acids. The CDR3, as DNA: TGTGCCAGCAGTTACCGGGACAGGCATGGGAGGAGCTACGAGCAGTACTTC. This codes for CASSYRDRHGRSYEQYF.

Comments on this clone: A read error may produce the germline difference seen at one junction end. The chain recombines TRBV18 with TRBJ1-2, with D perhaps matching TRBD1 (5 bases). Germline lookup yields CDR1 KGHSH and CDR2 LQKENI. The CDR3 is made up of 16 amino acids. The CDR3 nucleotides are TGTGCCAGCTCCCCACTTCCGGGGGGTAGGAACTATGGCTACACCTTC. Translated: CASSPLPGGRNYGYTF.

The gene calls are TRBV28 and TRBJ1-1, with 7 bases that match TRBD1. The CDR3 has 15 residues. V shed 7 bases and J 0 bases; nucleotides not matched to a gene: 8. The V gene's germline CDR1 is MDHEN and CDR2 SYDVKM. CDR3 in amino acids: CASNIPGQLNTEAFF. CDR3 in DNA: TGTGCCAGCAATATTCCGGGACAGCTGAACACTGAAGCTTTCTTT.

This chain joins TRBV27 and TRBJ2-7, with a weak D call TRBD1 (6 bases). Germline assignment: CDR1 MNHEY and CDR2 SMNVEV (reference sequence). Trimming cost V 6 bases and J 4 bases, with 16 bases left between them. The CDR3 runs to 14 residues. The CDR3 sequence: CASSISGELYEQYF. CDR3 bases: TGTGCCAGCAGCATCTCAGGGGAGCTGTACGAGCAGTACTTC.

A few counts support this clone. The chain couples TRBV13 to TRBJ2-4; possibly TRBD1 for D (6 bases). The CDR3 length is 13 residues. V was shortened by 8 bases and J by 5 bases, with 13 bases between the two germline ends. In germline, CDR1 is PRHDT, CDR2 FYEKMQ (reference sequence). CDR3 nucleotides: TGTGCCAGCCGCACAGGGTCTGAAAACATTCAGTACTTC. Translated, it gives CASRTGSENIQYF.

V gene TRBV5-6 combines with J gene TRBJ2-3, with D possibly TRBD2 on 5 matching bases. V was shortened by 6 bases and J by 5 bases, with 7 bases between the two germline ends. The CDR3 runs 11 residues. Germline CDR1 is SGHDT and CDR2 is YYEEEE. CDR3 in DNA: TGTGCCAGCACGGCGGGAGATACGCAGTATTTT. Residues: CASTAGDTQYF.

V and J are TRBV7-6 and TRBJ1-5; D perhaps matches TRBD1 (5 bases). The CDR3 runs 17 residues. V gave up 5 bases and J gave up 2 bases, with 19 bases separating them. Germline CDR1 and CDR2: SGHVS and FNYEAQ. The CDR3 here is CASSPRPGLGGNQPQHF. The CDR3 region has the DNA TGTGCCAGCAGCCCCAGACCGGGACTGGGGGGCAATCAGCCCCAGCATTTT.

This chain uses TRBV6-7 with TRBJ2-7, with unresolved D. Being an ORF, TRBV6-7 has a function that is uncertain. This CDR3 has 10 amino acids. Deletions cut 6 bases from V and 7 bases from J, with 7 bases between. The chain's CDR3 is CASSSLEQYF. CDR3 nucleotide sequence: TGTGCCAGCAGCTCTCTGGAGCAGTACTTC.

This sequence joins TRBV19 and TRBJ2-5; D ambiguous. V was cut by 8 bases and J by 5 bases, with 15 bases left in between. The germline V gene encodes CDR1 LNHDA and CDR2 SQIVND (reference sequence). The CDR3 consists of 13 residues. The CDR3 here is CASSRSAIETQYF. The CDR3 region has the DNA TGTGCCAGTTCACGAAGTGCTATTGAGACCCAGTACTTC.

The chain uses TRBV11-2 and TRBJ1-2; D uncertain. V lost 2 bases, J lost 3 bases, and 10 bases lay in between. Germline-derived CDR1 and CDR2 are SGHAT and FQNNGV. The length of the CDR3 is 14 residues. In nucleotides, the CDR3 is TGTGCCAGCAGCTTAACTTCGCGCGACTATGGCTACACCTTC. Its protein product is CASSLTSRDYGYTF.